These 25 T cell receptor beta chains originate from one sample sequenced in a study of shared clonotypes between healthy human individuals. CD45RO negativity and positive selection for CCR7 defined naive CD8 cells, a population that excluded terminally differentiated effector memory CD45RA+ cells. TCRdb's table, derived via immunoSEQ multiplex PCR, lists solely in-frame clones and lacks some. The sample shows 550,000 to 600,000 clones, about 98% of them seen only once. The sample taken for sequencing was naive CD8+ T cells sorted from blood. The receptors originated from a man aged 30-40 years in good health.

This chain connects TRBV2 to TRBJ1-1; D not certain. Per the germline V gene, CDR1 is SNHLY and CDR2 is FYNNEI. V gave up 9 bases and J gave up 1 base, with 6 bases separating them. This CDR3 is 11 amino acids long. The CDR3 nucleotides read TGTGCCAGGGGAAAGAACACTGAAGCTTTCTTT. It is translated as CARGKNTEAFF.

V and J are TRBV9 and TRBJ1-4; the D gene is possibly TRBD1 (5 bases). Germline assignment: CDR1 SGDLS and CDR2 YYNGEE. The CDR3 consists of 11 residues. V lost 7 bases and J lost 7, with 8 bases in between. The CDR3 nucleotides read TGTGCCAGCGGGGGTCCTGAAAAACTGTTTTTT. Its translation: CASGGPEKLFF.

The CDR3, as DNA: TGTGCCAGCAGCTTGTCGCAGGGAAACTACGAGCAGTACTTC. Protein product: CASSLSQGNYEQYF. This rearrangement joins TRBV5-5 to TRBJ2-7, with TRBD1 as a possible D gene (5 bases). The germline V gene has CDR1 SGHKS and CDR2 YYEKEE (reference sequence). CDR3 length equals 14 residues. With 1 base removed from V and 3 bases from J, the gap between germline ends came to 11 bases.

The V call is TRBV11-3, the J call TRBJ2-5; no definite D call. Germline loops: CDR1 SGHNT, CDR2 YENEEA. V was pared by 5 bases and J by 3 bases, with 16 bases between. The CDR3 is 15 residues long. CDR3 DNA: TGTGCCAGCAGCCCAGTCACTAAGTCGGAAGAGACCCAGTACTTC. Encoded protein: CASSPVTKSEETQYF.

The rearrangement joins TRBV7-9 to TRBJ1-2, with 9 bases identical to TRBD1. The CDR3 consists of 17 residues. Losses at the gene ends were 5 bases for V and 0 bases for J; bases not matched to a gene: 10. Germline V gene lookup returns CDR1 SEHNR and CDR2 FQNEAQ (reference sequence). The CDR3 DNA follows: TGTGCCAGCAGCAAAGGGACAGGGTATGGATCTAACTATGGCTACACCTTC. Its protein is CASSKGTGYGSNYGYTF.

This chain connects TRBV9 to TRBJ2-7; D ambiguous. CDR3 length: 12 residues. Germline V CDR1 and CDR2: SGDLS, YYNGEE. V lost 0 bases, J lost 3 bases, and 4 bases lay in between. CDR3 nucleotide sequence: TGTGCCAGCAGCGTAGACCACTACGAGCAGTACTTC. Its protein is CASSVDHYEQYF.

The chain joins TRBV7-9 to TRBJ2-7; TRBD1 matches 7 bases. The germline V gene encodes CDR1 SEHNR and CDR2 FQNEAQ (reference sequence). V trimming: 5 bases; J trimming: 1 base; junction bases outside the gene matches: 5. The CDR3 spans 14 residues. This CDR3 is CASSPRQGSYEQYF. The CDR3 DNA is TGTGCCAGCAGCCCGAGACAGGGTTCCTACGAGCAGTACTTC.

The CDR3 DNA reads TGCAGCGTCGGCAGGGCAGGACGTCTCAATGAGCAGTTCTTC. This translates into CSVGRAGRLNEQFF. The chain joins TRBV29-1 to TRBJ2-1, with D perhaps TRBD1 (5 bases). CDR1 and CDR2 (germline): SQVTM, ANQGSEA. CDR3 length: 14 amino acids. The germline V and J ends were trimmed by 6 bases and 6 bases, with 18 bases remaining between them.

This clone was seen once. The chain combines TRBV5-1 with TRBJ1-4; TRBD1 is a possible D gene (5 bases). This CDR3 has 14 amino acids. Trimming stripped 2 bases from V and 8 bases from J, with 13 bases between. Germline V CDR1 and CDR2: SGHRS, YFSETQ. The CDR3 spells CASSFTGGGEKLFF. CDR3 DNA: TGCGCCAGCAGCTTCACGGGGGGTGGCGAAAAACTGTTTTTT.

The CDR3 bases are TGTGCCAGCTTCGAAAGGGACAGGGGGGCCGGGGAGCTGTTTTTT. This sequence encodes CASFERDRGAGELFF. The rearrangement links TRBV13 to TRBJ2-2; 11 nucleotides align to TRBD1. From germline, CDR1 is PRHDT and CDR2 FYEKMQ (reference sequence). CDR3 size: 15 residues. Unmatched junction bases numbered 8, after V lost 8 bases and J lost 6 bases.

The chain is built from TRBV6-5 and TRBJ1-5; a weak D match, TRBD1 (5 bases). Germline V gives CDR1 MNHEY, CDR2 SVGAGI. V gave up 4 bases and J gave up 6 bases, with 13 bases separating them. The CDR3 length is 14 residues. The CDR3 is CASSFQGNSQPQHF. CDR3 nucleotide sequence: TGTGCCAGCAGTTTTCAGGGAAACAGTCAGCCCCAGCATTTT.

The rearrangement links TRBV2 to TRBJ2-1; 7 bases are a match to TRBD1. The CDR3 length is 13 residues. Trimming cost V 8 bases and J 7 bases; bases outside gene matches: 8. Germline V gene data show CDR1 as SNHLY and CDR2 as FYNNEI. The CDR3: CASGGQYENEQFF. In nucleotides, the CDR3 is TGTGCCAGCGGGGGACAGTATGAGAATGAGCAGTTCTTC.

This sequence joins TRBV29-1 and TRBJ2-5; 13 nucleotides match TRBD2. The germline V gene has CDR1 SQVTM and CDR2 ANQGSEA. With V trimmed by 3 bases and J by 5 bases, 9 bases remained unmatched. The CDR3 sequence is 16 residues long. The CDR3 here is CSVDGGLAGTGETQYF. The CDR3 nucleotides read TGCAGCGTTGATGGGGGACTAGCGGGAACTGGGGAGACCCAGTACTTC.

The CDR3 coding sequence is TGTGCCAGCAGCTTGGGAGGGGTGGGGACTGAAGCTTTCTTT. This gives the protein CASSLGGVGTEAFF. This chain connects TRBV5-5 to TRBJ1-1, with D possibly matching TRBD1 (5 bases). V dropped 0 bases and J dropped 5 bases, with 11 bases sitting between them. The CDR3 spans 14 residues. Looked up from germline, CDR1 is SGHKS and CDR2 is YYEKEE (reference sequence).

The J gene is TRBJ1-1, the V gene TRBV29-1; D might be TRBD1 (5 bases). V lost 4 bases to trimming and J lost 3 bases, with 21 bases between them. Germline V gene lookup returns CDR1 SQVTM and CDR2 ANQGSEA. The CDR3 runs to 16 residues. CDR3 DNA: TGCAGCGTTGTTTCGTGGTACAGGACTTTTTACACTGAAGCTTTCTTT. Amino acid sequence: CSVVSWYRTFYTEAFF.

The chain is built from TRBV27 and TRBJ2-5; the D is unclear. The V gene's germline CDR1 is MNHEY and CDR2 SMNVEV (reference sequence). CDR3 length: 13 residues. Between the trimmed V and J ends, which lost 4 bases and 3 bases, there was a span of 9 bases. The CDR3 DNA follows: TGTGCCAGCAGTTCCGGTACGGAAGAGACCCAGTACTTC. Translation: CASSSGTEETQYF.

The gene calls are TRBV11-2 and TRBJ2-1; 7 bases match TRBD1. Trimming took 5 bases from V and 2 from J; bases not matched to a gene: 9. Germline CDR1 reads SGHAT; CDR2 reads FQNNGV. The CDR3 is 16 residues long. In DNA form, the CDR3 reads TGTGCCAGCAGCCCGATAAGGGGGCGAGCCTACAATGAGCAGTTCTTC. Its protein product is CASSPIRGRAYNEQFF. The variable domain in full, with the rest retrieved from reference TRBV11-2 and TRBJ2-1, is EAGVAQSPRYKIIEKRQSVAFWCNPISGHATLYWYQQILGQGPKLLIQFQNNGVVDDSQLPKDRFSAERLKGVDSTLKIQPAKLEDSAVYLCASSPIRGRAYNEQFFGPGTRLTVL.

The chain couples TRBV23-1 to TRBJ1-5; D is unresolved. TRBV23-1 is assigned to the ORF class and has an uncertain function. The CDR3 consists of 16 residues. Between the trimmed V and J ends, which lost 6 bases and 0 bases, there was a span of 15 bases. The CDR3 bases are TGCGCCAGCAGCCTAACACCGACTTTTAGCAATCAGCCCCAGCATTTT. Its translation is CASSLTPTFSNQPQHF.

The chain uses TRBV28 and TRBJ2-5; possible D gene TRBD2, 6 bases. Germline V gives CDR1 MDHEN, CDR2 SYDVKM. Trimming cost V 1 base and J 3 bases, with 30 bases left between them. This CDR3 is built from 21 residues. The CDR3 nucleotides read TGTGCCAGCAGTTTATCCCCCTCCACAGGATTCAGGCGGGGAAACAAAGAGACCCAGTACTTC. As protein: CASSLSPSTGFRRGNKETQYF.

This sequence joins TRBV11-2 and TRBJ2-7; D is tentatively TRBD1 or TRBD2 (5 bases each). The germline V and J ends were trimmed by 4 bases and 4 bases, with 17 bases remaining between them. From germline, CDR1 is SGHAT and CDR2 FQNNGV. The CDR3 runs 15 residues. The CDR3 reads CASSSKTGPLYEQYF. CDR3 in DNA: TGTGCCAGCAGCTCAAAGACGGGACCGCTGTACGAGCAGTACTTC.

A single count supports this clone. The chain uses TRBV2 and TRBJ2-2; the match to TRBD1 covers 7 bases. Germline V gives CDR1 SNHLY, CDR2 FYNNEI. The V and J ends lost 5 bases and 2 bases, in that order; junction bases with no gene match: 5. CDR3 length: 15 amino acids. The CDR3 is CASSQGTVNTGELFF. CDR3 sequence (DNA): TGTGCCAGCAGTCAGGGGACAGTAAACACCGGGGAGCTGTTTTTT.

With regard to this clone: Other DNA sequences in this sample translate to the same CDR3. CDR3 nucleotide sequence: TGTGCCAGCAGCGTAGATGGCGGAAGCTCCTACGAGCAGTACTTC. The encoded protein is CASSVDGGSSYEQYF. This chain links TRBV9 with TRBJ2-7; D is unresolved. Trimming stripped 0 bases from V and 0 bases from J, with 10 bases between. The CDR3 totals 15 residues. Germline CDR1 SGDLS, CDR2 YYNGEE.

The chain is built from TRBV6-5 and TRBJ2-1; a weak D match, TRBD2 (5 bases). The CDR3 runs to 15 residues. Trimming left V 6 bases short and J 3 bases short, with 15 bases between. CDR1 MNHEY and CDR2 SVGAGI come from the germline V gene. The CDR3 loop reads CASSRGLGGYNEQFF. In nucleotides, the CDR3 is TGTGCCAGCAGCCGCGGGTTAGGCGGCTACAATGAGCAGTTCTTC.

The chain combines TRBV30 with TRBJ2-2, with 15 bases identical to TRBD2. Germline assignment: CDR1 GTSNPN and CDR2 SVGIG (reference sequence). V gave up 1 base and J gave up 0 bases; unmatched junction bases: 3. The CDR3 runs to 18 residues. Written as DNA, the CDR3 is TGTGCCTGGAGTGGTTGGACTAGCGGGAGGGCGAACACCGGGGAGCTGTTTTTT. This codes for CAWSGWTSGRANTGELFF.

This sequence joins TRBV28 and TRBJ2-2; a weak D match, TRBD2 (6 bases). CDR3 size: 15 residues. The V gene lost 3 bases and the J gene lost 4 bases, with 12 bases spanning the gap. Germline CDR1 and CDR2: MDHEN and SYDVKM. CDR3 sequence reads: CASSLAGSSTGELFF. CDR3 DNA: TGTGCCAGCAGTTTGGCGGGGAGTAGCACCGGGGAGCTGTTTTTT.